These 12 T cell receptor beta chains originate from one sample sequenced in a study of CD8 T cells in Susac syndrome. RNA, at about 0.5 to 1 ug, was reverse transcribed with random hexamers. TCRdb redid the calling of the immunoSEQ multiplex PCR reads with MiXCR, one entry per CDR3 protein. The profile shows 350,000 to 550,000 distinct CDR3 sequences, more than 80% of them singletons. Specimen: CD8+ T cells from PBMCs. The receptor source for this set is a human donor with multiple sclerosis.

The chain employs TRBV6-2 or TRBV6-3 and TRBJ1-6, with D unresolved. The germline V and J ends were trimmed by 7 bases and 8 bases, with 9 bases remaining between them. Germline-derived CDR1 and CDR2 are MNHEY and SVGEGT. The CDR3 contains 12 residues. CDR3 bases: TGTGCCAGCACACACGGCTATTCACCCCTCCACTTT. This translates into CASTHGYSPLHF.

The CDR3 protein is CAWSADSLNTEAFF. In DNA, the CDR3 is TGTGCCTGGAGTGCGGACAGCCTGAACACTGAAGCTTTCTTT. V is TRBV30 and J is TRBJ1-1; D might be TRBD1 (6 bases). The germline gives CDR1 GTSNPN, CDR2 SVGIG (reference sequence). V was shortened by 1 base and J by 0 bases, with 9 bases between the two germline ends. The CDR3 extends over 14 amino acids.

The chain combines TRBV6-1 with TRBJ1-2, with D possibly matching TRBD1 (6 bases). CDR3 length: 14 amino acids. Germline CDR1 is MNHNS and CDR2 is SASEGT. The ends were cut back, 4 bases at V and 3 bases at J, with 12 bases in the middle. The CDR3 DNA sequence: TGTGCCAGCAGTGCCCCGGGGGCTTACTATGGCTACACCTTC. This gives the protein CASSAPGAYYGYTF.

A few counts support this clonotype. J is TRBJ2-7 and V is TRBV4-1; TRBD1 matches 8 bases. J lost 2 bases, V lost 4 bases, and 4 bases had no gene match. The CDR3 consists of 14 residues. Germline V gene sequence: CDR1 MGHRA, CDR2 YSYEKL. This CDR3 is CASSPGGRTYEQYF. CDR3 coding DNA: TGCGCCAGCAGCCCAGGGGGCAGGACCTACGAGCAGTACTTC.

The chain recombines TRBV13 with TRBJ1-1, with unresolved D. This CDR3 is built from 14 residues. V gave up 2 bases and J gave up 1 base, with 8 bases separating them. Germline CDR1 and CDR2: PRHDT and FYEKMQ (reference sequence). This CDR3 reads CASSLPVGNTEAFF. The CDR3 DNA sequence: TGTGCCAGCAGCTTACCAGTTGGGAACACTGAAGCTTTCTTT.

The chain is built from TRBV10-3 and TRBJ2-7; either TRBD1 or TRBD2 may fit D (6 bases each). CDR3 length equals 18 residues. Trimming stripped 4 bases from V and 0 bases from J, with 22 bases between. Germline CDR1 reads ENHRY; CDR2 reads SYGVKD. The CDR3 region has the DNA TGTGCCATCAGTGCGAGTCCCAAGGGGGACTTCAGCTCCTACGAGCAGTACTTC. Translated, it gives CAISASPKGDFSSYEQYF.

This clonotype has just one count. This rearrangement joins TRBV28 to TRBJ2-7; 7 positions match TRBD1. The germline CDR1 and CDR2 sequences are MDHEN and SYDVKM. With 7 bases clipped from V and 6 bases from J, the junction kept 9 bases outside the gene matches. CDR3 length: 13 residues. The CDR3 DNA reads as TGTGCCAGCAACGTAGACAGGGTGGGCGAGCAGTACTTC. Protein product: CASNVDRVGEQYF.

V is TRBV28 and J is TRBJ2-1; no definite D call. Germline CDR1 reads MDHEN; CDR2 reads SYDVKM. The CDR3 is 13 residues long. The V gene lost 5 bases and the J gene lost 4 bases, with 9 bases spanning the gap. CDR3 region: CASSPADYNEQFF. The CDR3 nucleotides are TGTGCCAGCAGTCCAGCAGATTACAATGAGCAGTTCTTC.

The V and J genes are TRBV7-6 and TRBJ2-2, with TRBD1 matching over 7 bases. The CDR3 length is 16 residues. CDR1 SGHVS and CDR2 FNYEAQ come from the germline V gene. With 2 bases clipped from V and 3 bases from J, the junction kept 6 bases outside the gene matches. The CDR3 protein is CASSLKGGADTGELFF. The CDR3 DNA reads TGTGCCAGCAGCTTAAAAGGGGGCGCGGACACCGGGGAGCTGTTTTTT.

The V call is TRBV13, the J call TRBJ1-1; no definite D call. Germline CDR1 reads PRHDT; CDR2 reads FYEKMQ (reference sequence). CDR3 length equals 14 residues. Trimming stripped 1 base from V and 4 bases from J, with 10 bases between. DNA for the CDR3: TGTGCCAGCAGCTTAGATCCCTCCGTCACTGAAGCTTTCTTT. Encoded protein: CASSLDPSVTEAFF.

V and J are TRBV20-1 and TRBJ1-5; D is uncertain. V lost 4 bases and J 0 bases, leaving 16 bases between the germline ends. The CDR3 extends over 16 amino acids. CDR1 is DFQATT, CDR2 SNEGSKA, per germline (reference sequence). The CDR3 DNA reads TGCAGTGCTATAGCCTACTACAGTTATAGCAATCAGCCCCAGCATTTT. It translates to CSAIAYYSYSNQPQHF.

This sequence joins TRBV15 and TRBJ2-5; 8 bases match TRBD2. The germline V gene encodes CDR1 LNHNV and CDR2 YYDKDF (reference sequence). The CDR3 sequence is 17 residues long. J was trimmed by 5 bases and V by 0 bases; bases with no gene match: 11. The CDR3 sequence: CATSRDFSGSWWETQYF. The CDR3, as DNA: TGTGCCACCAGCAGAGATTTCAGCGGGAGTTGGTGGGAGACCCAGTACTTC.